Following are 10 T cell receptor beta chains from one sample sequenced in a study of cytomegalovirus exposure and HLA in healthy donors listed by TCRdb under 2017. The library relied on the immunoSEQ multiplex PCR assay. For the multiplex PCR, a mixture combining 60 forward primers for TCR Vbeta segments and 13 reverse primers for TCR Jbeta segments was used. TCRdb re-hosts the immuneACCESS table, in-frame sequences only. Its copies lack some clones; in the studies checked, an unresolved V gene accounts for under half of them, and the cause for the rest is not known. The table for this sample lists approximately 89,000 clones; more than 55% of them were counted only once. The ten largest clonotypes hold about 5.4% of the sample. What was sequenced was PBMCs. The source of these receptors is a woman younger than 45 in good health and CMV-seropositive.

V usage is TRBV28 and J usage is TRBJ1-2; TRBD1 might be the D (5 bases). The CDR3 contains 15 residues. Germline CDR1 MDHEN, CDR2 SYDVKM. V was pared by 4 bases and J by 4 bases, with 16 bases between. In DNA form, the CDR3 reads TGTGCCAGCAGTTCGGGACTTTGGACGGGCTATGGCTACACCTTC. Its translation: CASSSGLWTGYGYTF.

This chain links TRBV15 with TRBJ2-3, with D uncertain. The CDR3 covers 12 residues. V shed 5 bases and J shed 2 bases, with 5 bases lying between them. Germline V gene lookup returns CDR1 LNHNV and CDR2 YYDKDF (reference sequence). DNA of the CDR3: TGTGCCACCAGCCCCCACACAGATACGCAGTATTTT. Protein sequence: CATSPHTDTQYF.

The chain links TRBV5-4 to TRBJ2-5, with a tentative D call TRBD2 (5 bases). This CDR3 contains 12 residues. V lost 4 bases to trimming and J lost 5 bases, with 9 bases between them. Germline CDR1 SGHNT, CDR2 YYREEE (reference sequence). The CDR3, as DNA: TGTGCCAGCAGCCTGGACTGGGAGACCCAGTACTTC. Residues: CASSLDWETQYF.

The gene calls are TRBV29-1 and TRBJ1-1; 8 bases line up with TRBD1. Germline V gene data show CDR1 as SQVTM and CDR2 as ANQGSEA. This CDR3 has 13 amino acids. V gave up 7 bases and J gave up 0 bases; unmatched junction bases: 4. The CDR3 is CSGRQGLNTEAFF. Written as DNA, the CDR3 is TGCAGCGGACGACAGGGGTTGAACACTGAAGCTTTCTTT.

The chain recombines TRBV30 with TRBJ2-3; D possibly corresponds to TRBD2 (5 bases). V lost 2 bases, J lost 9 bases, and 12 bases lay in between. From germline, CDR1 is GTSNPN and CDR2 SVGIG (reference sequence). CDR3 size: 12 residues. As DNA, the CDR3 is TGTGCCTGGAGTCCTGGCGGAGGAACGCAGTATTTT. Amino acid sequence: CAWSPGGGTQYF.

This clone has a handful of counts. The CDR3 is CASRESTEAFF. CDR3 coding DNA: TGTGCCAGCAGGGAGAGCACTGAAGCTTTCTTT. The chain combines TRBV27 with TRBJ1-1; D is uncertain. The CDR3 runs to 11 residues. Per germline, CDR1 MNHEY and CDR2 SMNVEV (reference sequence). Trimming stripped 6 bases from V and 4 bases from J, with 6 bases between.

This chain connects TRBV18 to TRBJ2-7; 8 bases are shared with TRBD2. This CDR3 comprises 16 residues. CDR1 is KGHSH and CDR2 is LQKENI in the germline V gene. Trimming at V came to 5 bases and at J to 3 bases, leaving 12 bases not matched to a gene. The CDR3 DNA follows: TGTGCCAGCTCAACCCTCAAGCGGGAGAAGCTCTACGAGCAGTACTTC. This gives the protein CASSTLKREKLYEQYF.

Here the CDR3 reads CASSSPGQGTPANVLTF. CDR3 in DNA: TGTGCCAGCAGCTCCCCGGGACAGGGAACTCCTGCCAACGTCCTGACTTTC. The V and J genes are TRBV7-8 and TRBJ2-6; 9 bases are a match to TRBD1. J gave up 7 bases and V 4 bases, and 11 bases lay outside the gene matches. The CDR3 covers 17 residues. The germline CDR1 and CDR2 sequences are SGHVS and FQNEAQ.

The rearrangement joins TRBV7-2 to TRBJ1-2; maybe TRBD1 (5 bases). Germline V CDR1 and CDR2: SGHTA, FQGNSA. The V and J ends lost 4 bases and 6 bases respectively, with 12 bases between them. The CDR3 extends over 13 amino acids. In DNA, the CDR3 is TGTGCCAGCAGCTCTGGACACACTGATGGCTACACCTTC. Its protein is CASSSGHTDGYTF.

V and J are TRBV5-8 and TRBJ1-1; D gene unclear. The CDR3 length is 17 residues. Trimming left V 0 bases short and J 3 bases short, with 18 bases between. Germline V gene sequence: CDR1 SGHTS, CDR2 YDEGEE. CDR3 loop: CASSLGSTTYLDTEAFF. In DNA form, the CDR3 reads TGTGCCAGCAGCTTGGGGAGTACAACCTATCTGGACACTGAAGCTTTCTTT. The complete variable domain, with remaining parts taken from reference TRBV5-8 and TRBJ1-1, reads EAGVTQSPTHLIKTRGQQATLRCSPISGHTSVYWYQQALGLGLQFLLWYDEGEERNRGNFPPRFSGRQFPNYSSELNVNALELEDSALYLCASSLGSTTYLDTEAFFGQGTRLTVV.